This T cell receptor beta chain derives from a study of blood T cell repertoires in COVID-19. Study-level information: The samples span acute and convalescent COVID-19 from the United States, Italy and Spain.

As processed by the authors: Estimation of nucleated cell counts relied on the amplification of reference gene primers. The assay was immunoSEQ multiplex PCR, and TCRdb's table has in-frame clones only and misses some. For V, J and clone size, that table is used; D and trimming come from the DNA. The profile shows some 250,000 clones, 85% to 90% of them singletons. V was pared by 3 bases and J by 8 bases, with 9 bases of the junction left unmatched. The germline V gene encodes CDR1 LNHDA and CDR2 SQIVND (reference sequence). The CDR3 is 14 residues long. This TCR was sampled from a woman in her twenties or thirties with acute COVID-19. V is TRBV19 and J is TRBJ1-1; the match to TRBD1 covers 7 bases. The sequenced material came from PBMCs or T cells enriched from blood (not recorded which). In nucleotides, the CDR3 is TGTGCCAGTAGTATCCCGACAGGGCAATCCGAAGCTTTCTTT. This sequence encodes CASSIPTGQSEAFF.